What follows describes a single T cell receptor (beta chain). Antigen: not known. This entry is derived from a study of shared clonotypes between healthy human individuals. Study results and caveats: Genetic and exposure-history diversity was limited by the few donors.

The assay was immunoSEQ multiplex PCR, and TCRdb's table has in-frame clones only and misses some. Here the sample spans roughly 1 million clones, approximately 80% being singletons. V gave up 6 bases and J gave up 0 bases, with 13 bases separating them. The germline gives CDR1 SGHRS, CDR2 YFSETQ. This CDR3 contains 14 residues. J is TRBJ2-7 and V is TRBV5-1; D is ambiguous. The source is a man between 18 and 35 years old in good health. Some clones in this sample may be carry-over from other donors' samples. Specimen: memory CD4+ T cells from PBMCs. Subset noted: CD45RA-negative fraction. The CDR3 is CASTSAPSSYEQYF. The CDR3, as DNA: TGCGCCAGCACCTCGGCGCCGAGCTCCTACGAGCAGTACTTC.